The next 28 T cell receptor beta chains were all read from a single sample in a study of blood T cell repertoires in COVID-19. Some clones are missing from TCRdb's copy, which holds only in-frame ones; the method was immunoSEQ multiplex PCR. The table shows fewer than 250,000 clones, with roughly 84% occurring only once. Sequencing was carried out using PBMCs or T cells enriched from blood (not recorded which). The receptor source for this set is a woman aged 40 to 55 who had recovered from COVID-19.

V and J are TRBV3-1 (or the pseudogene TRBV3-2) and TRBJ2-1; tentative D call: TRBD2 (8 bases). Deletions cut 6 bases from V and 15 bases from J, with 18 bases between. The CDR3 spans 12 residues. CDR1 LGHDT and CDR2 YNNKEL come from the germline V gene (reference sequence). CDR3 DNA sequence: TGTGCCAGCAGTTTTAGCGGGGACAGAGGGTTCTTC. Encoded protein: CASSFSGDRGFF.

This sequence joins TRBV7-3 and TRBJ2-3; D unclear. The V end lost 1 base, the J end lost 4 bases, and 6 bases lay between the germline ends. The CDR3 runs to 13 residues. Germline-derived CDR1 and CDR2 are SGHTA and FQGTGA. CDR3 amino acids: CASSLNTPDTQYF. CDR3 bases: TGTGCCAGCAGCTTAAACACCCCAGATACGCAGTATTTT. Full variable domain (outside the CDR3, taken from reference TRBV7-3 and TRBJ2-3): GAGVSQTPSNKVTEKGKYVELRCDPISGHTALYWYRQSLGQGPEFLIYFQGTGAADDSGLPNDRFFAVRPEGSVSTLKIQRTERGDSAVYLCASSLNTPDTQYFGPGTRLTVL.

The chain links TRBV28 to TRBJ1-1; D gene unclear. This CDR3 spans 16 amino acids. The V gene lost 2 bases and the J gene lost 0 bases, with 13 bases spanning the gap. Germline CDR1 MDHEN, CDR2 SYDVKM. The CDR3 nucleotides read TGTGCCAGCAGTTTACCTACTGAGAGCATGAACACTGAAGCTTTCTTT. It encodes CASSLPTESMNTEAFF.

V is TRBV4-3 and J is TRBJ2-2; 7 bases are shared with TRBD2. CDR1 LGHNA and CDR2 YSLEER come from the germline V gene. With 3 bases clipped from V and 5 bases from J, the junction kept 12 bases outside the gene matches. The CDR3 extends over 17 amino acids. CDR3 nucleotide sequence: TGCGCCAGCAGCCAGGCTGGGGGGGGATGGTCGACCGGGGAGCTGTTTTTT. Amino acid sequence: CASSQAGGGWSTGELFF.

This clone was seen only a few times. This chain links TRBV11-2 with TRBJ1-1; D is perhaps TRBD1 (6 bases). Per the germline V gene, CDR1 is SGHAT and CDR2 is FQNNGV. Between the trimmed V and J ends, which lost 6 bases and 5 bases, there was a span of 13 bases. The length of the CDR3 is 13 residues. The DNA for the CDR3 is TGTGCCAGCAGTCAACAGGGTCGGACTGAAGCTTTCTTT. Residues: CASSQQGRTEAFF.

V gene TRBV5-1 combines with J gene TRBJ2-1; TRBD1 aligns across 7 bases. This CDR3 region has 14 residues. Germline V gene lookup returns CDR1 SGHRS and CDR2 YFSETQ. Trimming took 7 bases from V and 4 from J; bases not matched to a gene: 8. The CDR3 protein is CASRSGTAYNEQFF. DNA of the CDR3: TGCGCCAGCCGATCCGGGACAGCGTACAATGAGCAGTTCTTC.

The gene calls are TRBV7-2 and TRBJ1-1; no clear D gene. Trimming stripped 5 bases from V and 6 bases from J, with 7 bases between. Per germline, CDR1 SGHTA and CDR2 FQGNSA. The CDR3 is made up of 11 amino acids. As DNA, the CDR3 is TGTGCCAGCAGCGTAGTCGCTGAAGCTTTCTTT. As protein: CASSVVAEAFF. The full variable domain, with the rest looked up from reference TRBV7-2 and TRBJ1-1, is GAGVSQSPSNKVTEKGKDVELRCDPISGHTALYWYRQSLGQGLEFLIYFQGNSAPDKSGLPSDRFSAERTGGSVSTLTIQRTQQEDSAVYLCASSVVAEAFFGQGTRLTVV.

This clone has only a few counts. This chain joins TRBV6-5 and TRBJ2-1, with D perhaps matching TRBD2 (5 bases). Trimming removed 7 bases from V and 8 bases from J, with 15 bases in between. The germline V gene encodes CDR1 MNHEY and CDR2 SVGAGI. This CDR3 has 13 amino acids. The CDR3 is CASTINGGYEQFF. As DNA, the CDR3 is TGTGCCAGCACCATAAACGGAGGCTATGAGCAGTTCTTC.

The rearrangement joins TRBV10-3 to TRBJ2-7; weak D call: TRBD2 (5 bases). Germline V gene sequence: CDR1 ENHRY, CDR2 SYGVKD. V was cut by 3 bases and J by 7 bases, with 13 bases left in between. This CDR3 contains 13 residues. The CDR3 DNA is TGTGCCATCAGTGATAAATGGGAGAGGGAGCAGTACGTC. Its translation: CAISDKWEREQYV.

This rearrangement joins TRBV7-8 to TRBJ2-3; 8 bases align to TRBD2. Germline values: CDR1 SGHVS, CDR2 FQNEAQ. CDR3 length: 16 amino acids. Unmatched junction bases numbered 9, after V lost 1 base and J lost 6 bases. The CDR3 DNA reads as TGTGCCAGCAGCTTAGATTACGGGACTAGAGGGGATACGCAGTATTTT. It specifies CASSLDYGTRGDTQYF.

The rearrangement uses TRBV27 and TRBJ2-7; the D is unclear. Germline CDR1 reads MNHEY; CDR2 reads SMNVEV (reference sequence). Trimming took 2 bases from V and 4 from J, leaving 15 bases between them. The length of the CDR3 is 15 residues. The CDR3 reads CASSLRQVPIYEQYF. CDR3 sequence (DNA): TGTGCCAGCAGTTTACGGCAGGTCCCGATTTACGAGCAGTACTTC.

The chain combines TRBV7-2 with TRBJ1-2, with D perhaps matching TRBD1 (6 bases). The CDR3 is made up of 14 amino acids. V was cut by 2 bases and J by 2 bases, with 9 bases left in between. Looked up from germline, CDR1 is SGHTA and CDR2 is FQGNSA. CDR3 DNA sequence: TGTGCCAGCAGCTTATTGGGACAAAACTATGGCTACACCTTC. Residues: CASSLLGQNYGYTF.

This clone was detected only a few times. The gene calls are TRBV2 and TRBJ1-6, with 9 bases aligning to TRBD1. The ends lost 4 bases at V and 8 bases at J; junction bases unmatched: 0. CDR3 length equals 13 residues. Germline assignment: CDR1 SNHLY and CDR2 FYNNEI. CDR3 in amino acids: CASSGDRDSPLHF. Written as DNA, the CDR3 is TGTGCCAGCAGTGGGGACAGGGATTCACCCCTCCACTTT.

The chain uses TRBV5-1 and TRBJ2-3; tentatively, D is TRBD2 (5 bases). The CDR3 spans 15 residues. CDR1 is SGHRS and CDR2 is YFSETQ in the germline V gene. V was clipped by 1 base and J by 1 base, with 10 bases between them. The CDR3 is CASSLSSRGTDTQYF. Written as DNA, the CDR3 is TGCGCCAGCAGCTTGTCCTCGAGGGGCACAGATACGCAGTATTTT.

This chain uses TRBV6-6 with TRBJ2-7, with D possibly matching TRBD2 (6 bases). V lost 5 bases to trimming and J lost 5 bases, with 13 bases between them. The CDR3 length is 13 residues. Germline V lookup: CDR1 MNHNY, CDR2 SVGAGI (reference sequence). The CDR3 nucleotides are TGTGCCAGCAGTCCGCGAGGAGGGAACGAGCAGTACTTC. Its protein is CASSPRGGNEQYF.

This clone appeared a single time. This chain links TRBV6-1 with TRBJ2-1; a weak D match, TRBD1 (5 bases). V was clipped by 2 bases and J by 10 bases, with 12 bases between them. The germline CDR1 and CDR2 sequences are MNHNS and SASEGT. The CDR3 totals 13 residues. CDR3 sequence reads: CASSEQRGREQFF. The CDR3 bases are TGTGCCAGCAGTGAACAAAGGGGAAGGGAGCAGTTCTTC.

J is TRBJ2-2 and V is TRBV11-2; no reliable D call. The CDR3 sequence is 16 residues long. Trimming removed 1 base at V and 5 bases at J, with 14 bases between. Germline V gene lookup returns CDR1 SGHAT and CDR2 FQNNGV. The CDR3 here is CASSLGLFLGTGELFF. The CDR3 bases are TGTGCCAGCAGCTTAGGACTCTTCCTCGGGACCGGGGAGCTGTTTTTT.

This clone was detected once. The genes are TRBV28 and TRBJ2-2; maybe TRBD1 (5 bases). Germline CDR1 is MDHEN and CDR2 is SYDVKM. The CDR3 totals 14 residues. With 3 bases removed from V and 7 bases from J, the gap between germline ends came to 12 bases. The CDR3 region has the DNA TGTGCCAGCAGTTTCCAGGGCCTCCTCGGGGAGCTGTTTTTT. It specifies CASSFQGLLGELFF. Based on the CDR3 plus reference TRBV28 and TRBJ2-2, the full variable domain is DVKVTQSSRYLVKRTGEKVFLECVQDMDHENMFWYRQDPGLGLRLIYFSYDVKMKEKGDIPEGYSVSREKKERFSLILESASTNQTSMYLCASSFQGLLGELFFGEGSRLTVL.

The chain recombines TRBV12-5 with TRBJ2-2, with TRBD1 identical over 8 bases. V was clipped by 5 bases and J by 1 base; unmatched bases: 6. In germline, CDR1 is LGHNT, CDR2 FRNRAP. This CDR3 region has 16 residues. CDR3 nucleotide sequence: TGTGCTAGTGGTCGAACGGGACAGGTGAACACCGGGGAGCTGTTTTTT. Translation: CASGRTGQVNTGELFF.

This clone was detected only once. V gene TRBV27 combines with J gene TRBJ1-5; no reliable D call. CDR1 is MNHEY and CDR2 is SMNVEV in the germline V gene (reference sequence). The CDR3 spans 12 residues. Between the trimmed V and J ends, which lost 6 bases and 6 bases, there was a span of 9 bases. DNA for the CDR3: TGTGCCAGCAGAAGCGGGTTTCAGCCCCAGCATTTT. Translating it yields CASRSGFQPQHF.

The chain links TRBV10-3 to TRBJ2-6; D remains unclear. This CDR3 has 16 amino acids. V lost 0 bases, J lost 9 bases, and 15 bases lay in between. CDR1 and CDR2 from the germline V gene are ENHRY and SYGVKD. The CDR3 spells CAISESVVLSVNVLTF. The CDR3 region has the DNA TGTGCCATCAGTGAGTCGGTGGTTCTGTCAGTCAACGTCCTGACTTTC.

The chain is built from TRBV28 and TRBJ2-5, with TRBD1 identical over 7 bases. Germline V CDR1 and CDR2: MDHEN, SYDVKM. With V trimmed by 5 bases and J by 2 bases, 20 bases remained unmatched. CDR3 size: 19 residues. The CDR3 coding sequence is TGTGCCAGCAGTCCCACGAAAATTCTCCGACAGGGAAAACAAGAGACCCAGTACTTC. The encoded protein is CASSPTKILRQGKQETQYF.

This rearrangement joins TRBV7-2 to TRBJ2-2, with 8 bases that match TRBD2. CDR1 and CDR2 (germline): SGHTA, FQGNSA. V was clipped by 5 bases and J by 7 bases; unmatched bases: 18. CDR3 length: 18 residues. CDR3 protein: CASSTLPPGLVDIGELFF. The CDR3 DNA reads as TGTGCCAGCAGCACACTGCCCCCGGGACTAGTCGACATCGGGGAGCTGTTTTTT.

This clone has at least ten counts. V gene TRBV5-4 combines with J gene TRBJ2-3; 7 nucleotides align to TRBD1. Germline CDR1 and CDR2: SGHNT and YYREEE (reference sequence). The CDR3 length is 15 residues. Losses at the gene ends were 4 bases for V and 4 bases for J; bases not matched to a gene: 9. CDR3 nucleotides: TGTGCCAGCAGCCGAAACGGACAGGAAGCAGATACGCAGTATTTT. Translated, it gives CASSRNGQEADTQYF.

V gene TRBV20-1 combines with J gene TRBJ1-4; unclear D gene. The CDR3 totals 13 residues. V gave up 3 bases and J gave up 7 bases, with 12 bases separating them. Looked up from germline, CDR1 is DFQATT and CDR2 is SNEGSKA (reference sequence). CDR3 sequence reads: CSASFRRGEKLFF. For the CDR3, the DNA is TGCAGTGCTAGTTTCCGGCGAGGTGAAAAACTGTTTTTT.

V and J are TRBV30 and TRBJ1-2, with D possibly being TRBD1 (5 bases). Germline CDR1 and CDR2: GTSNPN and SVGIG (reference sequence). Trimming took 4 bases from V and 3 from J, leaving 12 bases between them. CDR3 size: 13 residues. CDR3 nucleotides: TGTGCCTGGAATCTAGGCAGGGACTATGGCTACACCTTC. This sequence encodes CAWNLGRDYGYTF.

The V call is TRBV5-5, the J call TRBJ1-5; D is unresolved. The V end was cut by 1 base, the J end by 4 bases, with 15 bases between. The CDR3 contains 16 residues. CDR1 is SGHKS, CDR2 YYEKEE, per germline (reference sequence). CDR3: CASSLSSGKRNQPQHF. CDR3 nucleotides: TGTGCCAGCAGCTTGAGTTCCGGGAAGAGAAATCAGCCCCAGCATTTT.

The chain has TRBV7-2 and TRBJ1-1, with 7 bases matching TRBD1. Germline values: CDR1 SGHTA, CDR2 FQGNSA. This CDR3 has 14 residues. Unmatched junction bases numbered 12, after V lost 8 bases and J lost 6 bases. DNA for the CDR3: TGTGCCAGCCACCCACGGGACAGCGGCCCTGAAGCTTTCTTT. This codes for CASHPRDSGPEAFF.